What follows are 2 T cell receptor beta chains derived from one specimen sequenced in a study of blood T cells in healthy people across ages. For the second PCR, which ran for roughly 6 to 12 cycles, a sample-barcoded 5' primer and a J-beta primer mix were used. TCRdb re-analysed the 5' RACE reads in MiXCR, keeping a single row per CDR3 protein. The sample lists about 1.1 million distinct CDR3 sequences; more than 30% were seen once. The sample comprised blood. These receptors all stem from a man between 18 and 35 years old in good health.

The V and J genes are TRBV20-1 and TRBJ1-2, with TRBD1 matching over 8 bases. There are 16 residues in the CDR3. The V segment lost 3 bases and the J segment 0 bases; nucleotides outside the gene matches: 9. Germline CDR1 is DFQATT and CDR2 is SNEGSKA (reference sequence). The CDR3 is CSASQSDRGPNYGYTF. The CDR3 DNA reads TGCAGTGCTAGCCAAAGCGACAGGGGCCCTAACTATGGCTACACCTTC.

The V gene is TRBV6-2 or TRBV6-3, the J gene TRBJ1-5; D is perhaps TRBD1 (6 bases). Germline V CDR1 and CDR2: MNHEY, SVGEGT. The CDR3 has 16 amino acids. V was trimmed by 7 bases and J by 0 bases, leaving 16 bases between them. CDR3 nucleotides: TGTGCCAGCACCCAGGGGAGGGCAGATAGCAATCAGCCCCAGCATTTT. Protein sequence: CASTQGRADSNQPQHF.